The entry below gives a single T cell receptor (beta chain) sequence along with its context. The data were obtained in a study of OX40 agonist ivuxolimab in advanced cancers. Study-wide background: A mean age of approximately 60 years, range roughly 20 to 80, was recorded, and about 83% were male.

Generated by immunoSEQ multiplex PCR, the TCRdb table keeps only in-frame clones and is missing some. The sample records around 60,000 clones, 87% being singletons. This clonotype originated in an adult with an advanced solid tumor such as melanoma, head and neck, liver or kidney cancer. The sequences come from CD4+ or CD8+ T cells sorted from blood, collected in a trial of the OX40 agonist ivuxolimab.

The DNA for the CDR3 is TGTGCCAGCAGTGGTGGGGACTATAAAGGGGAGCAGTACTTC. Its protein is CASSGGDYKGEQYF. The chain couples TRBV6-1 to TRBJ2-7, with 7 bases lining up with TRBD2. Germline values: CDR1 MNHNS, CDR2 SASEGT. The junction had 10 bases not matched to a gene; V was cut back by 4 bases and J by 7 bases. This CDR3 spans 14 amino acids.